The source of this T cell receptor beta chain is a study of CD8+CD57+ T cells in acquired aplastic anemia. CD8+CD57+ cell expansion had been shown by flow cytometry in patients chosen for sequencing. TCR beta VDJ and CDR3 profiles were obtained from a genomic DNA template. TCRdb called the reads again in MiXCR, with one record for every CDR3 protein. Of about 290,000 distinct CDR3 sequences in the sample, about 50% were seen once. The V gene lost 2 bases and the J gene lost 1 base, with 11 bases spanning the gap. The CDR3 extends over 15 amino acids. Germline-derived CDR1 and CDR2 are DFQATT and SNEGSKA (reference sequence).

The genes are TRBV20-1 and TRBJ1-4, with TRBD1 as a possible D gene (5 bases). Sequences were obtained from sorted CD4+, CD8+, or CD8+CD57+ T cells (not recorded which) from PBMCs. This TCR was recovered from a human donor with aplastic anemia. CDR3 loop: CSARSWGRTNEKLFF. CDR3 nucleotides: TGCAGTGCTAGATCTTGGGGGAGAACTAATGAAAAACTGTTTTTT.